This entry features one T cell receptor beta chain sequence. Antigen: not known. This sample stems from a study of T cell repertoires in cytomegalovirus infection. Study at large: Epitope selection comprised recently identified HLA-C-restricted CMV epitopes and well-studied HLA-B-restricted CMV epitopes.

Each CDR3 protein is one row after TCRdb ran MiXCR on the reads. The repertoire consists of about 20,000 distinct CDR3 sequences, with 35% to 45% occurring once and the leading ten covering approximately 93%. The study's findings and limits: The ex vivo response was dominated by HLA-C-restricted CMV-specific TCR beta clonotypes. Cumulative frequency of public TCR beta families picked out carriers of CMV plus the relevant HLA.

The clonotype was recovered from a human donor in good health (CMV status not recorded). Some clones in this sample may be carry-over from other donors' samples. The source was CD8+ T cells from cultured PBMCs, collected from culture after CMV antigen stimulation.

The CDR3 DNA is TGTGCCAGCAGCTTGGATAGCGGGGGGGCGTCCTACAATGAGCAGTTCTTC. This sequence encodes CASSLDSGGASYNEQFF. The chain links TRBV5-4 to TRBJ2-1; 11 bases align to TRBD2. Per the germline V gene, CDR1 is SGHNT and CDR2 is YYREEE (reference sequence). V gave up 0 bases and J gave up 1 base; unmatched junction bases: 3. The CDR3 totals 17 residues.